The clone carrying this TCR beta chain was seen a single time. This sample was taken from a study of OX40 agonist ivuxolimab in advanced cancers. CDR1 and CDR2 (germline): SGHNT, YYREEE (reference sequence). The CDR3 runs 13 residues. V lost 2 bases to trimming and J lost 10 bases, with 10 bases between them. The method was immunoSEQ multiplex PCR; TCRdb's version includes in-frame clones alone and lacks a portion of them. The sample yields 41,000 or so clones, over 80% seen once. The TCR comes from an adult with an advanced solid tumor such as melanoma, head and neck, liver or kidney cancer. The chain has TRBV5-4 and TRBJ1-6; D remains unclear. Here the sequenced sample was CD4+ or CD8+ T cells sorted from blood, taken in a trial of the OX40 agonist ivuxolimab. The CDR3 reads CASSLEVYSPLHF. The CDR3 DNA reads TGTGCCAGCAGCTTAGAGGTTTACTCACCCCTCCACTTT.